The clone carrying this T cell receptor beta chain was observed a single time. What it recognizes is unknown. The record originates from a study of blood T cells in healthy people across ages. Study results and limitations: Comparison with aged donors showed that long-lived donors had more naive CD4+ cells and higher diversity.

Germline lookup yields CDR1 WSHSY and CDR2 SAAADI. This CDR3 comprises 14 residues. V was pared by 6 bases and J by 3 bases, with 4 bases of the junction left unmatched. A J-beta primer mix and a sample-barcoded 5' primer were used in a second PCR of roughly 6 to 12 cycles. Each cDNA molecule carried a tag from a template-switch adaptor that contained 12 random nucleotides. One entry per CDR3 protein, called by TCRdb with MiXCR from the 5' RACE reads. The sample yields around 780,000 distinct CDR3 sequences, 20% to 30% seen once. The sample also formed part of further work on T cells of mothers and their children. That investigation notes: Evidence of persistent microchimeric T cell clones was absent.

The chain uses TRBV10-2 and TRBJ1-3, with TRBD1 matching over 8 bases. Sequencing was carried out using blood. The receptor's source is a boy aged 5-17 years in good health. Written as DNA, the CDR3 is TGCGCCAGCAGCCAGGGGGCTGTTGGAAACACCATATATTTT. The encoded protein is CASSQGAVGNTIYF.